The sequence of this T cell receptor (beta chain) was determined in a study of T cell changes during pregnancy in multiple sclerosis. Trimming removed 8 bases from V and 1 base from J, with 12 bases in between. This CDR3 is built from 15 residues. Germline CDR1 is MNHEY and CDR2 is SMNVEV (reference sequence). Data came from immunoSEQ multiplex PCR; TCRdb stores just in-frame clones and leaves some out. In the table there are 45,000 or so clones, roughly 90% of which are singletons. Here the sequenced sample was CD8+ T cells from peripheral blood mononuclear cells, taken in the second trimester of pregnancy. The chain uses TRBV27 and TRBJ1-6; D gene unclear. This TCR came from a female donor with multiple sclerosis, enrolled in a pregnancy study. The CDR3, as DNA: TGTGCCAGCGGAGGAACGGGATCCTATAATTCACCCCTCCACTTT. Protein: CASGGTGSYNSPLHF.